This T cell receptor beta chain was profiled in a study of cytomegalovirus exposure and HLA in healthy donors. Across the study: The Caucasian-associated ancestry cluster held roughly 84% of a few hundred genotyped donors.

Study-wide results and limits: Fewer N-insertions (relative to the roughly 660-donor mean) were reportedly seen in an Asian-associated ancestry cluster in a later analysis. Sequencing probably produced one cluster of sequence variants that were highly shared.

About this clone itself: Its matching antigen is unknown.

13 Jbeta primers and 60 Vbeta primers were used for the PCR. The assay was immunoSEQ multiplex PCR, and TCRdb's table has in-frame clones only and misses some. There are approximately 140,000 clones in the sample; over 75% occur only once, and around 1.7% lies in the top ten. The sequenced sample consisted of PBMCs. The clonotype comes from a boy aged 5-17 years in good health and CMV-seronegative.

CDR3 DNA: TGTGCCAGCAGTCCCGGACAACTCACTGAAGCTTTCTTT. Protein sequence: CASSPGQLTEAFF. J is TRBJ1-1 and V is TRBV27; the D gene is possibly TRBD1 (5 bases). The length of the CDR3 is 13 residues. CDR1 MNHEY and CDR2 SMNVEV come from the germline V gene (reference sequence). Trimming took 5 bases from V and 4 from J, leaving 11 bases between them.